These 26 T cell receptor beta chains were sequenced from one sample in a study of blood T cell repertoires in COVID-19. The method was immunoSEQ multiplex PCR; TCRdb's version includes in-frame clones alone and lacks a portion of them. The repertoire includes about 170,000 clones, about 88% of them detected once, and just over 2.5% sits in the top ten. Sequencing was carried out using peripheral blood. The receptors shown here come from a woman of 80 years or more with COVID-19, enrolled during active disease.

The rearrangement links TRBV19 to TRBJ1-2; D might be TRBD1 (5 bases). Trimming left V 4 bases short and J 2 bases short, with 14 bases between. This CDR3 comprises 15 residues. Per germline, CDR1 LNHDA and CDR2 SQIVND (reference sequence). The CDR3 sequence: CASSTLIDRNYGYTF. The CDR3 DNA reads as TGTGCCAGTAGTACCTTGATCGACAGAAACTATGGCTACACCTTC.

The chain uses TRBV25-1 and TRBJ2-5, with 10 bases matching TRBD1. Trimming cost V 6 bases and J 2 bases; bases outside gene matches: 6. CDR3 length equals 15 residues. Per the germline V gene, CDR1 is MGHDK and CDR2 is SYGVNS. The CDR3 DNA reads as TGTGCCAGCAGGGCGGGACAGGGGATTCAAGAGACCCAGTACTTC. Amino acids: CASRAGQGIQETQYF. The full variable domain, with the rest looked up from reference TRBV25-1 and TRBJ2-5, is EADIYQTPRYLVIGTGKKITLECSQTMGHDKMYWYQQDPGMELHLIHYSYGVNSTEKGDLSSESTVSRIRTEHFPLTLESARPSHTSQYLCASRAGQGIQETQYFGPGTRLLVL.

The chain joins TRBV11-2 to TRBJ1-4; D gene unclear. The CDR3 has 14 residues. V lost 3 bases to trimming and J lost 7 bases, with 12 bases between them. Per the germline V gene, CDR1 is SGHAT and CDR2 is FQNNGV. Here the CDR3 reads CASSFGGRGEKLFF. The CDR3 DNA reads as TGTGCCAGCAGCTTTGGAGGGAGAGGTGAAAAACTGTTTTTT.

CDR3 loop: CASSPDGRRGGYTF. The CDR3 region has the DNA TGTGCCAGCAGCCCCGACGGCAGACGGGGTGGCTACACCTTC. J is TRBJ1-2 and V is TRBV28; D uncertain. Germline loops: CDR1 MDHEN, CDR2 SYDVKM. The CDR3 has 14 residues. Trimming pared 6 bases from V and 7 bases from J, leaving 18 bases between.

The V and J genes are TRBV5-1 and TRBJ1-4; D call uncertain. Trimming took 4 bases from V and 0 from J, leaving 10 bases between them. This CDR3 region has 15 residues. CDR1 SGHRS and CDR2 YFSETQ come from the germline V gene. Here the CDR3 reads CASSAAVATNEKLFF. In DNA form, the CDR3 reads TGCGCCAGCAGCGCGGCAGTAGCAACTAATGAAAAACTGTTTTTT.

The chain joins TRBV4-1 to TRBJ2-3; TRBD2 agrees at 10 bases. V lost 0 bases, J lost 2 bases, and 11 bases stayed unmatched. CDR1 is MGHRA and CDR2 is YSYEKL in the germline V gene. CDR3 size: 19 residues. The CDR3 DNA reads TGCGCCAGCAGCCAAGACGGACCCAGGACTAGCGGTCTCACAGATACGCAGTATTTT. As protein: CASSQDGPRTSGLTDTQYF.

This chain connects TRBV27 to TRBJ2-1, with 11 bases that match TRBD1. The CDR3 runs 19 residues. Germline lookup yields CDR1 MNHEY and CDR2 SMNVEV (reference sequence). V lost 2 bases and J lost 0; bases outside the gene matches: 9. The CDR3 here is CASSLRGTGGPSSYNEQFF. The CDR3 coding sequence is TGTGCCAGCAGTTTAAGGGGGACAGGGGGACCTAGCTCCTACAATGAGCAGTTCTTC.

The genes are TRBV29-1 and TRBJ2-2; TRBD2 agrees at 8 bases. Trimming cost V 7 bases and J 1 base; bases outside gene matches: 8. CDR1 is SQVTM and CDR2 is ANQGSEA in the germline V gene. The CDR3 runs to 15 residues. The CDR3 here is CSAAPTSGNTGELFF. Here the CDR3 DNA reads TGCAGCGCCGCCCCTACTAGCGGGAACACCGGGGAGCTGTTTTTT.

V usage is TRBV27 and J usage is TRBJ2-1; D is possibly TRBD1 (5 bases). Deletions cut 5 bases from V and 8 bases from J, with 16 bases between. Per the germline V gene, CDR1 is MNHEY and CDR2 is SMNVEV (reference sequence). This CDR3 comprises 14 residues. CDR3 protein: CASSPGPPRDEQFF. The DNA for the CDR3 is TGTGCCAGCAGTCCGGGCCCCCCCAGGGATGAGCAGTTCTTC.

The chain uses TRBV7-2 and TRBJ2-5; D call uncertain. V gave up 7 bases and J gave up 7 bases, with 16 bases separating them. CDR3 length: 13 residues. CDR1 SGHTA and CDR2 FQGNSA come from the germline V gene. The CDR3 region is CASTPSFTGTQYF. In DNA, the CDR3 is TGTGCCAGCACCCCGTCCTTTACGGGGACCCAGTACTTC.

This clone has a single count. The V gene is TRBV19, the J gene TRBJ2-1; 10 nucleotides agree with TRBD2. J gave up 0 bases and V 7 bases, and 6 bases lay outside the gene matches. Germline CDR1 LNHDA, CDR2 SQIVND (reference sequence). This CDR3 spans 16 amino acids. The CDR3 here is CASTRTSGVSYNEQFF. DNA of the CDR3: TGTGCCAGTACCCGGACTAGCGGCGTCTCCTACAATGAGCAGTTCTTC.

The chain has TRBV2 and TRBJ1-5, with 7 bases matching TRBD1. V lost 4 bases, J lost 9 bases, and 6 bases stayed unmatched. Germline V lookup: CDR1 SNHLY, CDR2 FYNNEI. There are 13 residues in the CDR3. The CDR3 here is CASSGAGGWPQHF. DNA of the CDR3: TGTGCCAGCAGTGGGGCAGGGGGTTGGCCCCAGCATTTT.

V is TRBV6-5 and J is TRBJ1-6, with 9 positions matching TRBD1. In germline, CDR1 is MNHEY, CDR2 SVGAGI. Losses at the gene ends were 8 bases for V and 9 bases for J; bases not matched to a gene: 5. This CDR3 spans 13 amino acids. CDR3 bases: TGTGCCAGCCGACAGGGGGAACTTTCACCCCTCCACTTT. Its translation is CASRQGELSPLHF.

The gene calls are TRBV4-3 and TRBJ2-1; 9 bases line up with TRBD2. CDR1 is LGHNA, CDR2 YSLEER, per germline. Trimming removed 0 bases from V and 10 bases from J; junction bases left unmatched: 19. CDR3 length: 19 residues. The CDR3 loop is CASSQEGAGGVAGAQEQFF. DNA of the CDR3: TGCGCCAGCAGCCAAGAGGGGGCTGGTGGGGTAGCGGGAGCTCAGGAGCAGTTCTTC.

V and J are TRBV3-1 (or the pseudogene TRBV3-2) and TRBJ1-3; D is undetermined. Germline V gene sequence: CDR1 LGHDT, CDR2 YNNKEL (reference sequence). The CDR3 length is 17 residues. Trimming shortened V by 1 base and J by 0 bases, and 13 bases separated the two germline ends. This chain's CDR3 is CASSQGQSPRSGNTIYF. The DNA for the CDR3 is TGTGCCAGCAGCCAAGGTCAGTCCCCTCGCTCTGGAAACACCATATATTTT.

This chain joins TRBV27 and TRBJ2-2, with 10 nucleotides matching TRBD1. The CDR3 is 16 amino acids. V shed 6 bases and J 5 bases; nucleotides not matched to a gene: 9. In germline, CDR1 is MNHEY, CDR2 SMNVEV (reference sequence). DNA of the CDR3: TGTGCCAGCAGGACAGGGGGCGGAATTGGTACCGGGGAGCTGTTTTTT. This gives the protein CASRTGGGIGTGELFF.

The chain recombines TRBV3-1 (or the pseudogene TRBV3-2) with TRBJ2-1, with no clear D. CDR1 LGHDT and CDR2 YNNKEL come from the germline V gene (reference sequence). This CDR3 has 14 amino acids. Trimming shortened V by 6 bases and J by 6 bases, and 15 bases separated the two germline ends. The CDR3 protein is CASRPPGPSNEQFF. The CDR3 bases are TGTGCCAGCAGGCCCCCTGGGCCCTCCAATGAGCAGTTCTTC.

This chain uses TRBV5-1 with TRBJ1-1; D is possibly TRBD1 (6 bases). The CDR3 runs 15 residues. The V gene lost 4 bases and the J gene lost 1 base, with 14 bases spanning the gap. Germline V gene data show CDR1 as SGHRS and CDR2 as YFSETQ. Here the CDR3 reads CASSRDRPSNTEAFF. In DNA form, the CDR3 reads TGCGCCAGCAGCCGAGACAGGCCGTCGAACACTGAAGCTTTCTTT.

CDR3 coding DNA: TGCGCCAGCAGTCAATCGGGAAGAGGGGGCTCTGGAAACATTCAGTACTTC. This gives the protein CASSQSGRGGSGNIQYF. V usage is TRBV23-1 and J usage is TRBJ2-4; 7 bases fit TRBD1. TRBV23-1 is an open reading frame, and its role is uncertain. This CDR3 is built from 17 residues. The J segment lost 6 bases and the V segment lost 0 bases, leaving 11 bases of the junction unmatched.

The chain couples TRBV28 to TRBJ1-3; D is undetermined. CDR3 size: 13 residues. The V gene's germline CDR1 is MDHEN and CDR2 SYDVKM. Trimming stripped 3 bases from V and 3 bases from J, with 6 bases between. In DNA, the CDR3 is TGTGCCAGCAGTTTCGGAGGTGGAAACACCATATATTTT. Encoded protein: CASSFGGGNTIYF. The full variable domain, completed using reference TRBV28 and TRBJ1-3, is DVKVTQSSRYLVKRTGEKVFLECVQDMDHENMFWYRQDPGLGLRLIYFSYDVKMKEKGDIPEGYSVSREKKERFSLILESASTNQTSMYLCASSFGGGNTIYFGEGSWLTVV.

This rearrangement joins TRBV6-5 to TRBJ1-2, with 11 bases matching TRBD1. Germline assignment: CDR1 MNHEY and CDR2 SVGAGI. V trimming: 2 bases; J trimming: 4 bases; junction bases outside the gene matches: 3. The CDR3 is 15 residues long. This chain's CDR3 is CASSYGTGGSYGYTF. The CDR3 bases are TGTGCCAGCAGTTACGGGACAGGGGGAAGCTATGGCTACACCTTC.

J is TRBJ1-5 and V is TRBV12-3 or TRBV12-4; D remains ambiguous. Trimming left V 3 bases short and J 5 bases short, with 8 bases between. This CDR3 has 13 residues. CDR3 protein: CASSLDWDQPQHF. The DNA of the CDR3 is TGTGCCAGCAGTTTGGACTGGGATCAGCCCCAGCATTTT.

The rearrangement joins TRBV28 to TRBJ2-7, with D possibly TRBD2 on 6 matching bases. Germline V gene lookup returns CDR1 MDHEN and CDR2 SYDVKM. Trimming shortened V by 5 bases and J by 3 bases, and 23 bases separated the two germline ends. The CDR3 contains 17 residues. CDR3 DNA: TGTGCCAGCAGTGGGGTGGGCGGAGCGGGCGCCCACTACGAGCAGTACTTC. Translated: CASSGVGGAGAHYEQYF.

This chain links TRBV6-2 or TRBV6-3 with TRBJ2-3; 7 nucleotides line up with TRBD2. With 2 bases clipped from V and 2 bases from J, the junction kept 10 bases outside the gene matches. The CDR3 runs to 17 residues. The germline gives CDR1 MNHEY, CDR2 SVGEGT. The CDR3 sequence is CASSYPASGPHTDTQYF. CDR3 DNA: TGTGCCAGCAGTTACCCAGCTAGCGGACCTCACACAGATACGCAGTATTTT.

The gene calls are TRBV6-5 and TRBJ1-6, with D possibly TRBD1 on 6 matching bases. Trimming removed 6 bases from V and 4 bases from J, with 13 bases in between. CDR3 size: 15 residues. The germline V gene has CDR1 MNHEY and CDR2 SVGAGI. The CDR3 protein is CASRLQGQYNSPLHF. The DNA of the CDR3 is TGTGCCAGCAGGCTCCAGGGGCAGTATAATTCACCCCTCCACTTT.

The chain joins TRBV5-1 to TRBJ2-5; possibly TRBD2 for D (5 bases). The germline V gene has CDR1 SGHRS and CDR2 YFSETQ. The V and J ends lost 4 bases and 5 bases respectively, with 18 bases between them. The CDR3 is 15 amino acids. The CDR3 DNA follows: TGCGCCAGCAGCCCTGGGGTCGGGGTGGAGGAGACCCAGTACTTC. The encoded protein is CASSPGVGVEETQYF.